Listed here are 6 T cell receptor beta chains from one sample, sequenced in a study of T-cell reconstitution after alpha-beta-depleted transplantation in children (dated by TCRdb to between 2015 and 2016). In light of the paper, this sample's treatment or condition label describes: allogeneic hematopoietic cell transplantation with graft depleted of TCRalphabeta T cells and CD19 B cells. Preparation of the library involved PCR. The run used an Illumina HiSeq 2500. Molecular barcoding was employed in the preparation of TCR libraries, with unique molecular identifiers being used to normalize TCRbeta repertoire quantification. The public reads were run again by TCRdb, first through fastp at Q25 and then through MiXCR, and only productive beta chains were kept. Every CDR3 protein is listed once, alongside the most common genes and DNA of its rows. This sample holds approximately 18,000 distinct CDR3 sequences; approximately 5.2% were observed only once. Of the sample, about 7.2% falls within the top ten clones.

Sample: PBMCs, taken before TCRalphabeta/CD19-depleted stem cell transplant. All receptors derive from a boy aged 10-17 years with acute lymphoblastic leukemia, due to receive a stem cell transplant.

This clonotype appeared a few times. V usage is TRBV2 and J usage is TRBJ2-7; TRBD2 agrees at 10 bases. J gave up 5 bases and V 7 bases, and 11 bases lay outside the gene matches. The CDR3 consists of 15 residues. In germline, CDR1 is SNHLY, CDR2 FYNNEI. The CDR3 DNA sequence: TGTGCCAGCATAGGGTCGTCTAGCGGGAGCCACGAGCAGTACTTC. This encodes CASIGSSSGSHEQYF.

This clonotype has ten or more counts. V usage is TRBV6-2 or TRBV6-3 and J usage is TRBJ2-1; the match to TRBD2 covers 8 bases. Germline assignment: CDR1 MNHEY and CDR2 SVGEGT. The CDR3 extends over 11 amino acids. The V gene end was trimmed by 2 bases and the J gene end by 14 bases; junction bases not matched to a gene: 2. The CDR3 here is CASSYGTRKFF. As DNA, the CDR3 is TGTGCCAGCAGTTACGGGACTAGAAAGTTCTTC.

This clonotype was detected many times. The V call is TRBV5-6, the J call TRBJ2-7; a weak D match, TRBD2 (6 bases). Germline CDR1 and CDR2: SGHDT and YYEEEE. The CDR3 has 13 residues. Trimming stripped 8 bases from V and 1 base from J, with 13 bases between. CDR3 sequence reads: CASAPRGSYEQYF. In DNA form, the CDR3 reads TGTGCCAGTGCCCCTCGGGGGTCCTACGAGCAGTACTTC.

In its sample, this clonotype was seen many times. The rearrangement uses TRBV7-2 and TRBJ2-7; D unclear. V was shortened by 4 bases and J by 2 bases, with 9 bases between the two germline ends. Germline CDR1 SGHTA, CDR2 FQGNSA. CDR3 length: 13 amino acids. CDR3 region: CASSSSFTYEQYF. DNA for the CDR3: TGTGCCAGCAGCTCCAGCTTCACCTACGAGCAGTACTTC.

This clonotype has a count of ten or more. The DNA of the CDR3 is TGCAGTGCTAGCCCTGACAGCAATCAGCCCCAGCATTTT. Its translation: CSASPDSNQPQHF. The chain joins TRBV20-1 to TRBJ1-5; D is undetermined. Trimming stripped 3 bases from V and 1 base from J, with 7 bases between. This CDR3 region has 13 residues. Germline lookup yields CDR1 DFQATT and CDR2 SNEGSKA (reference sequence).

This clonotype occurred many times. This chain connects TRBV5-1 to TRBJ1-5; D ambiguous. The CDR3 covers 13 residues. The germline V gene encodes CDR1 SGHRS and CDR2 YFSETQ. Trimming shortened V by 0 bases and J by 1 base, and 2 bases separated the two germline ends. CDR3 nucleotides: TGCGCCAGCAGCTTGGACAGCAATCAGCCCCAGCATTTT. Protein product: CASSLDSNQPQHF.